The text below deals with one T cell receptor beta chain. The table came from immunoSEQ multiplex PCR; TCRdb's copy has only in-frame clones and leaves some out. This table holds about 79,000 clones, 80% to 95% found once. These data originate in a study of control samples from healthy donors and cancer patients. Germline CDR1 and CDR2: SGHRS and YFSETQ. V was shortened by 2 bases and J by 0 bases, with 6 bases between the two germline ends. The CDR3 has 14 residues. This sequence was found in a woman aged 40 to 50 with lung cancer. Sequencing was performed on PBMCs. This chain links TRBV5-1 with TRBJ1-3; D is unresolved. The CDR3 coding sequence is TGCGCCAGCAGCTTAGAAAGCTCTGGAAACACCATATATTTT. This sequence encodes CASSLESSGNTIYF.